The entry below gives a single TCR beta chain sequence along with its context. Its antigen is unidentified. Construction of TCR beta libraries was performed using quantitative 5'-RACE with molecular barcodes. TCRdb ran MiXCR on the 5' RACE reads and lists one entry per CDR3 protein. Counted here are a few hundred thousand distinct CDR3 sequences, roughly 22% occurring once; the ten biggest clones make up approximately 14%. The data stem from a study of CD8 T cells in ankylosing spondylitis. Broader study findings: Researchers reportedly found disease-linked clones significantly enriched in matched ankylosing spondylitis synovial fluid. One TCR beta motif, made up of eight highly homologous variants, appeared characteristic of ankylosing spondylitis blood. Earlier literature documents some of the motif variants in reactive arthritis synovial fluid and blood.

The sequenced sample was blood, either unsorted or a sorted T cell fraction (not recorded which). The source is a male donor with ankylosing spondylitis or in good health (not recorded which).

The DNA of the CDR3 is TGTGCCAGCAGTGACCGGGACAGGGAGTTTAATTCACCCCTCCACTTT. Protein sequence: CASSDRDREFNSPLHF. This rearrangement joins TRBV6-1 to TRBJ1-6, with TRBD1 matching over 9 bases. Trimming at V came to 3 bases and at J to 6 bases, leaving 6 bases not matched to a gene. CDR3 length: 16 amino acids. The germline V gene has CDR1 MNHNS and CDR2 SASEGT.